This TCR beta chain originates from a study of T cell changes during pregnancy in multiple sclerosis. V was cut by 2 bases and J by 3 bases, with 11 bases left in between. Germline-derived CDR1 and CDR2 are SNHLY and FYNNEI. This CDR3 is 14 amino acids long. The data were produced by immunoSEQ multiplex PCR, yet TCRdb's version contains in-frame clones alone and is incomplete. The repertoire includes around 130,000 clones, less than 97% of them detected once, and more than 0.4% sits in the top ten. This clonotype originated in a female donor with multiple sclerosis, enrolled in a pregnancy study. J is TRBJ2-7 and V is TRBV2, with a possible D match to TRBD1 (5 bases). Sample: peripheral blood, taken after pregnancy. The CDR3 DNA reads TGTGCCAGCAGTGAACAGGGCCCCCTCTACGAGCAGTACTTC. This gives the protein CASSEQGPLYEQYF.